This T cell receptor (beta chain) derives from a study of blood T cell repertoires in COVID-19. For the study at large: There were acute and convalescent COVID-19 samples, and they came from the United States, Italy and Spain.

The CDR3 consists of 14 residues. Germline lookup yields CDR1 SNHLY and CDR2 FYNNEI. The junction had 9 bases not matched to a gene; V was cut back by 7 bases and J by 7 bases. Per the study methods: The authors estimated nucleated cell counts from reference gene primer amplification. Sequencing used immunoSEQ multiplex PCR; TCRdb keeps in-frame clones, though not all of them. The D gene and trimming were derived from the DNA, and the V and J assignments and clone size from that table. The table lists about 150,000 clones, 87% of them singletons. This chain joins TRBV2 and TRBJ1-2, with 10 bases lining up with TRBD1. The TCR comes from a woman in her sixties or seventies with active or convalescent COVID-19. The sample taken for sequencing was peripheral blood. Here the CDR3 reads CASNLRDRGGGYTF. The CDR3 nucleotides read TGTGCCAGCAATCTCCGGGACAGGGGCGGTGGCTACACCTTC.